These T cell receptor beta chains were read from a single sample in a study of T cells in Graves' hyperthyroidism and ophthalmopathy. TCRdb itself ran the multiplex PCR reads through MiXCR, one entry per CDR3 protein. The sample includes about 360,000 distinct CDR3 sequences, 20% to 30% of them seen just once. Sequencing used blood. Receptor source: a man in his forties or fifties with Graves' hyperthyroidism. Both conserved end residues are part of each CDR3.

v_gene,len,j_gene,CDR3aa
TRBV6-1,18,TRBJ2-1,CASSDSNFLTSSRGEQFF
TRBV27,12,TRBJ2-5,CASSTPPGTQYF
TRBV5-8,14,TRBJ2-7,CASLKRGAACEQYF
TRBV16,16,TRBJ2-2,CASSRIGRGSTGELFF
TRBV12-3/TRBV12-4,15,TRBJ2-1,CASRRQGGTYNEQFF
TRBV11-2,19,TRBJ2-3,CASSLESGGPNTFTDTQYF
TRBV12-5,16,TRBJ2-1,CASGFLAGELYNEQFF
TRBV3-1,12,TRBJ2-7,CASSHGGQVQYF
TRBV7-2,16,TRBJ1-5,CASSTRTGGDNQPQHF
TRBV6-1,14,TRBJ2-1,CASSVSGWGNEQFF